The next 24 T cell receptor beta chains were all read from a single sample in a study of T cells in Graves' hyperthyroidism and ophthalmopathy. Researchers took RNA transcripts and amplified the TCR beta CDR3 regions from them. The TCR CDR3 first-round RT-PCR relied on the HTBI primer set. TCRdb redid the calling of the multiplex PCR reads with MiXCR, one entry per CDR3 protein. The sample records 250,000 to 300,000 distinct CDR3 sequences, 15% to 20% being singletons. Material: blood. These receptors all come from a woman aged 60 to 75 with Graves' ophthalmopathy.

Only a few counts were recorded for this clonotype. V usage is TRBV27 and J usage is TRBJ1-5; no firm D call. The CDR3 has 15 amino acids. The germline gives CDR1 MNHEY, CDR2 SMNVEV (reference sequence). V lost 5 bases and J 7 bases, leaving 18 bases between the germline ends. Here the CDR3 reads CASSLTPGPGQPQHF. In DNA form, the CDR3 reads TGTGCCAGCAGTCTCACTCCGGGCCCTGGGCAGCCCCAGCATTTT.

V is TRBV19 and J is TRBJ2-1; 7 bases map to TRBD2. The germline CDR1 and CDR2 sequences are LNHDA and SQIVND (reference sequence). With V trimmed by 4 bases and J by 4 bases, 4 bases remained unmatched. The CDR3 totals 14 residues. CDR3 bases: TGTGCCAGTAGTAGCCAGCGGGAATACAATGAGCAGTTCTTC. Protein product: CASSSQREYNEQFF. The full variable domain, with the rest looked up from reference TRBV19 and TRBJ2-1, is DGGITQSPKYLFRKEGQNVTLSCEQNLNHDAMYWYRQDPGQGLRLIYYSQIVNDFQKGDIAEGYSVSREKKESFPLTVTSAQKNPTAFYLCASSSQREYNEQFFGPGTRLTVL.

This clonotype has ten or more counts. The CDR3: CASSSGTHWKNEQFF. Written as DNA, the CDR3 is TGCGCCAGCAGCTCCGGGACCCATTGGAAGAATGAGCAGTTCTTC. The J gene is TRBJ2-1, the V gene TRBV5-1; D tentatively fits TRBD1 or TRBD2 (5 bases each). Trimming took 3 bases from V and 7 from J, leaving 17 bases between them. The CDR3 is 15 amino acids. Germline CDR1 reads SGHRS; CDR2 reads YFSETQ. Complete variable domain (other parts from reference TRBV5-1 and TRBJ2-1): KAGVTQTPRYLIKTRGQQVTLSCSPISGHRSVSWYQQTPGQGLQFLFEYFSETQRNKGNFPGRFSGRQFSNSRSEMNVSTLELGDSALYLCASSSGTHWKNEQFFGPGTRLTVL.

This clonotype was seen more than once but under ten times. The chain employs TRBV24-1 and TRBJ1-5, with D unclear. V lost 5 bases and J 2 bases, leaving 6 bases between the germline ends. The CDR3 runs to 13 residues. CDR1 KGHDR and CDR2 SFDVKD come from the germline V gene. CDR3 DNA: TGTGCCACCAGTGGATCAGGCAATCAGCCCCAGCATTTT. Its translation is CATSGSGNQPQHF.

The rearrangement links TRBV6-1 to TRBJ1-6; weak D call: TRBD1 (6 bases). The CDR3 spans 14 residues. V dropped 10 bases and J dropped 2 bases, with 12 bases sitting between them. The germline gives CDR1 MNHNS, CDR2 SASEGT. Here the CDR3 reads CATRRDTYNSPLHF. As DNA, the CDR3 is TGTGCCACCCGGCGGGACACCTATAATTCACCCCTCCACTTT.

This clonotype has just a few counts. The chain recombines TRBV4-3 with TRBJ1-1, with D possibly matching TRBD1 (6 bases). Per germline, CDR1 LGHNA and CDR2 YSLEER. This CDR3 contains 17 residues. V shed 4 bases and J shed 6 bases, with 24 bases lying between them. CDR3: CASSRYRPGEGSPEAFF. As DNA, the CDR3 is TGCGCCAGCAGCCGCTACAGGCCAGGGGAGGGGAGTCCTGAAGCTTTCTTT.

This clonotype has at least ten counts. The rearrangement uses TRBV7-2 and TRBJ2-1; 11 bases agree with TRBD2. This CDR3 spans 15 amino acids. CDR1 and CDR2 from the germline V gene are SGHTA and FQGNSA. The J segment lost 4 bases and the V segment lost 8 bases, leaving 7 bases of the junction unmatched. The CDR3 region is CASRVGTSGYNEQFF. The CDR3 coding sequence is TGTGCCAGCCGCGTCGGGACTAGCGGATACAATGAGCAGTTCTTC.

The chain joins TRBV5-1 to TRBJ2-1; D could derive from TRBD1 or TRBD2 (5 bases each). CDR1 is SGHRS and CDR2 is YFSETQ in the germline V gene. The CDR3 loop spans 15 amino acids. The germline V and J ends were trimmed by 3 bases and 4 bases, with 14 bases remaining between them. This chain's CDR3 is CASSSPRGLYNEQFF. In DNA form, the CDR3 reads TGCGCCAGCAGCTCCCCCCGGGGCCTTTACAATGAGCAGTTCTTC.

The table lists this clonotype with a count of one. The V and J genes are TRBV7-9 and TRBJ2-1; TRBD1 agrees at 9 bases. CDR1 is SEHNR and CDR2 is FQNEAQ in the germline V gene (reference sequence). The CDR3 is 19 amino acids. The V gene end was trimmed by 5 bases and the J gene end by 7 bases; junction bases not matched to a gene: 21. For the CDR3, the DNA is TGTGCCAGCAGCCCCCGGACAGGGGCGACCGGGACAGGTCGAAATGAGCAGTTCTTC. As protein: CASSPRTGATGTGRNEQFF. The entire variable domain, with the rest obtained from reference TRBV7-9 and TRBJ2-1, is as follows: DTGVSQNPRHKITKRGQNVTFRCDPISEHNRLYWYRQTLGQGPEFLTYFQNEAQLEKSRLLSDRFSAERPKGSFSTLEIQRTEQGDSAMYLCASSPRTGATGTGRNEQFFGPGTRLTVL.

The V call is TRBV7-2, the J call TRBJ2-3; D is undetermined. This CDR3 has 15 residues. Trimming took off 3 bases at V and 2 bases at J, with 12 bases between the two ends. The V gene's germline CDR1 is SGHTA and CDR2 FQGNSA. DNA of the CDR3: TGTGCCAGCAGCTTGGCTCCCTCATACACAGATACGCAGTATTTT. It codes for CASSLAPSYTDTQYF.

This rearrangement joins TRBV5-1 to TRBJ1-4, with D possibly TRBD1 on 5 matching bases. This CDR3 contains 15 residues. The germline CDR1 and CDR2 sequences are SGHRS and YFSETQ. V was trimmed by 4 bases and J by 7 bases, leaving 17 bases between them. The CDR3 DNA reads TGCGCCAGCAGCCAAGATGGGGCTTGGGGTGAAAAACTGTTTTTT. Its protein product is CASSQDGAWGEKLFF.

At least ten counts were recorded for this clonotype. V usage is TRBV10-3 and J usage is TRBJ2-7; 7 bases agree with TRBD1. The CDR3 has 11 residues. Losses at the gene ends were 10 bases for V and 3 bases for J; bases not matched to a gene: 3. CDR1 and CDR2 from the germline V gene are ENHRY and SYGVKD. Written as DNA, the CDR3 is TGTGCCACCCGGGACAGCTACGAGCAGTACTTC. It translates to CATRDSYEQYF.

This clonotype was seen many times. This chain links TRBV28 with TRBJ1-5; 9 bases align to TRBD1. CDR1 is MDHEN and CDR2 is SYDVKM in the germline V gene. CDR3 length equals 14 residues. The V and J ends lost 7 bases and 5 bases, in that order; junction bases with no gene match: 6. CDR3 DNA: TGTGCCAGCAACGGACAGGGGACGTATCAGCCCCAGCATTTT. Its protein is CASNGQGTYQPQHF.

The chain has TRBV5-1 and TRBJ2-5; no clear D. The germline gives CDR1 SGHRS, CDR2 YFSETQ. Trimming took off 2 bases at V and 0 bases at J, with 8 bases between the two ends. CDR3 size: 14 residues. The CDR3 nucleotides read TGCGCCAGCAGCTTCAATGCAGACCAAGAGACCCAGTACTTC. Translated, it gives CASSFNADQETQYF. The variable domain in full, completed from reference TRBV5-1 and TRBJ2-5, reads KAGVTQTPRYLIKTRGQQVTLSCSPISGHRSVSWYQQTPGQGLQFLFEYFSETQRNKGNFPGRFSGRQFSNSRSEMNVSTLELGDSALYLCASSFNADQETQYFGPGTRLLVL.

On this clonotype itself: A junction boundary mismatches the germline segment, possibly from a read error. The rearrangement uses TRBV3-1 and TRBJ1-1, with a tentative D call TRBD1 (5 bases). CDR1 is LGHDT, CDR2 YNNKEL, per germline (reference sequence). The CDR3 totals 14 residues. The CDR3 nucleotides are TGTGCCAGCAGCCTAGGGACGGGGAACACTGGAGCTTTCTTT. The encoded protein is CASSLGTGNTGAFF. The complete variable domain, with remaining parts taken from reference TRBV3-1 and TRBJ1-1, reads DTAVSQTPKYLVTQMGNDKSIKCEQNLGHDTMYWYKQDSKKFLKIMFSYNNKELIINETVPNRFSPKSPDKAHLNLHINSLELGDSAVYFCASSLGTGNTGAFFGQGTRLTVV.

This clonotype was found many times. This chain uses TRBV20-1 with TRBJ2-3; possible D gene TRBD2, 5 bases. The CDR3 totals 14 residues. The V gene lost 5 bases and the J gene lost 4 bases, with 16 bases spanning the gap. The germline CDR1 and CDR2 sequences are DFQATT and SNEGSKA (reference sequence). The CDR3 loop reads CSAHSHAGADTQYF. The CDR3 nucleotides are TGCAGTGCTCATAGCCACGCCGGGGCAGATACGCAGTATTTT.

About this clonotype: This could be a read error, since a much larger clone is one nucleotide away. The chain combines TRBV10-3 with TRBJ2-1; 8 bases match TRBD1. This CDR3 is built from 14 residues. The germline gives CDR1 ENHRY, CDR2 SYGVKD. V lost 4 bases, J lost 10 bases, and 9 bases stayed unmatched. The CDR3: CAISVDRASDEQFF. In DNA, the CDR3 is TGTGCCATCAGTGTGGACAGGGCGTCGGACGAGCAGTTCTTC.

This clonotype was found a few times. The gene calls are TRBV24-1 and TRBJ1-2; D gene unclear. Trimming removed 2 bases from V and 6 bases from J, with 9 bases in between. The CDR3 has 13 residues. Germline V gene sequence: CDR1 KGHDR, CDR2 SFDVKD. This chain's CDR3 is CATSDWAGDGYTF. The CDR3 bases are TGTGCCACCAGTGATTGGGCCGGGGATGGCTACACCTTC.

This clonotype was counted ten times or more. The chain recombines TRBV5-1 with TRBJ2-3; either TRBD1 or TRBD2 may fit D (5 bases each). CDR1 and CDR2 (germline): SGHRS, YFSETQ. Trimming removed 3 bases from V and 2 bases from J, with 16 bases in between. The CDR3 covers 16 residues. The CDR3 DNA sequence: TGCGCCAGCAGCTCAAGGGGAACTAGGCCCACAGATACGCAGTATTTT. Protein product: CASSSRGTRPTDTQYF.

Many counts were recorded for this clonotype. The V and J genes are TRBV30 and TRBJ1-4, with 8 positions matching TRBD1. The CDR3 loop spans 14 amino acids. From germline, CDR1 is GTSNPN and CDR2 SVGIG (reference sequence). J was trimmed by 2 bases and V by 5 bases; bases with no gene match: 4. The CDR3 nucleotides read TGTGCCTGGCCGACAGGGGTGACTAATGAAAAACTGTTTTTT. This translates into CAWPTGVTNEKLFF.

The CDR3 here is CASSTSRGYEQYF. In nucleotides, the CDR3 is TGTGCCAGCAGTACTTCCCGGGGCTACGAGCAGTACTTC. The chain recombines TRBV28 with TRBJ2-7, with D possibly TRBD2 on 5 matching bases. Trimming removed 5 bases from V and 3 bases from J, with 11 bases in between. The CDR3 is made up of 13 amino acids. CDR1 is MDHEN, CDR2 SYDVKM, per germline.

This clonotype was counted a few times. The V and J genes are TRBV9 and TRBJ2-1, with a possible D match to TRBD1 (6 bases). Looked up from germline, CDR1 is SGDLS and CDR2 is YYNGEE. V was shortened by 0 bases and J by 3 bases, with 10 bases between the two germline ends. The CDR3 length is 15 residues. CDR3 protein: CASSVGQGHYNEQFF. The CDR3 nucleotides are TGTGCCAGCAGCGTAGGTCAGGGGCACTACAATGAGCAGTTCTTC.

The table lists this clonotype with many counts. The CDR3 loop reads CASSLDPYGRVAQYF. CDR3 coding DNA: TGTGCCAGCAGTTTGGACCCCTACGGCCGGGTGGCCCAGTACTTC. The chain has TRBV6-2 or TRBV6-3 and TRBJ2-5; D is undetermined. Germline V gives CDR1 MNHEY, CDR2 SVGEGT. The CDR3 spans 15 residues. Trimming took 4 bases from V and 9 from J, leaving 21 bases between them.

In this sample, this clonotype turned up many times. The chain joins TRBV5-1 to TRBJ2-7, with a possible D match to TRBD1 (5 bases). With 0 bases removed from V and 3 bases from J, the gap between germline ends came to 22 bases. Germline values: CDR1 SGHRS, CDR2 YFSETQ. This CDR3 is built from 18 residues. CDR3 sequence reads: CASSLEGQGKDRIYEQYF. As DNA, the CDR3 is TGCGCCAGCAGCTTGGAGGGGCAGGGAAAGGATAGGATCTACGAGCAGTACTTC.